This T cell receptor beta chain stems from a study of cytomegalovirus exposure and HLA in healthy donors (TCRdb year 2017). Study-wide context: According to an earlier analysis of 450 to 650 of the donors, 200 million or so T cells yielded over 100 million unique TCR beta sequences and 276 Gb of sequence data. About 280 gigabases of sequencing data and tens of millions of unique TCR sequences made up an early release that covered 500 to 650 HLA-typed donors. Of the 398 genotyped donors, over 70% fell in the genetic ancestry cluster associated with self-reported Caucasian donors. The study aimed to test whether signatures of past pathogen exposure could be identified by cataloging public T cell receptors. The T cell repertoires of several hundred subjects were profiled by immunosequencing and related to cytomegalovirus serostatus. Along with the approximately 700-subject first cohort, a separate validation cohort of over a hundred different subjects was used. To predict cytomegalovirus infection status, the study brought together high-throughput TCR immunosequencing, statistical association of individual TCRs with disease status, and machine learning. To study patterns of TCR occurrence, a later analysis re-analyzed previously published TCR beta repertoires from hundreds of donors and added high-resolution HLA genotyping. Rather than drawing on any new phenotypic data, the later analysis identified candidate immune exposures from TCR beta sequences and the way those sequences occurred across donors. In an earlier analysis of roughly 540 of the donors, high-throughput TCR beta sequencing was used to judge whether each TCR beta V gene segment behaved as functional or pseudogenic. Donor age, sex, ethnicity and CMV serostatus were collected together with the repertoire data. Genome-wide SNP genotypes for about 55% of the roughly 670 donors were used in a later genetic analysis, which treated that subset as a discovery cohort. All discovery cohort repertoires had been generated using a single sequencing platform. HLA typing included class I and class II loci at four-digit resolution. Typing coverage differed by locus: A, B, C, DRB1 and DQB1 were typed in about 620-640 donors, DQA1 in 500 to 550, DPA1 in 606, and DPB1 in just under 480. A handful of DR-DQ haplotypes were handled as single units for association and clustering because linkage in the cohort was strong. Across some 400 genotyped donors of the cohort, an average of roughly 200,000 unique TCR beta nucleotide sequences per donor were sequenced, and 15% to 20% of those sequences were non-productive. Results the study describes overall, beyond this receptor: A cluster of highly shared sequence variants was judged likely to be a technical artifact of the sequencing pipeline. Over 15 rarely observed V segments, including chromosome 9 orphons, were excluded from the earlier analysis of about 500 of the donors because counts were too low. When HLA alleles, especially DR and DQ, strongly co-occurred, TCR associations were difficult to assign to individual alleles. Linkage disequilibrium might explain the correlated functional status among segregating V segments, but an unknown experimental factor could not be excluded. A later analysis found that TCR association rates varied across HLA loci, with DRB1 alleles showing the most associated TCRs and HLA-C alleles the fewest. A few of the identified cytomegalovirus-associated TCR beta chains were confirmed in vitro to be specific for cytomegalovirus antigens. Immune exposure information for the cohort was limited to CMV serostatus. A further reported finding was that TCR beta sequences accurately predicted the HLA-A and HLA-B alleles for most subjects in the first cohort. Cytomegalovirus status was reported to be diagnosed by the classifier with high specificity and sensitivity in both the original and validation cohorts. Sequencing depth was assumed to be roughly uniform across donors in the presence/absence analyses, though that assumption may not hold. In this cohort, only TCR beta chains were sequenced, and detectable features were limited by the absence of alpha or paired-chain data. Because some donors lacked HLA typing at each locus, the association tests relied only on the typed subset. A later analysis associated around 16,000 TCR beta sequences with specific HLA alleles at a false discovery rate of 0.05. While some public TCRs were present in many individuals, most TCR sequences turned up only very rarely across donors. The 87-base-pair reads could not distinguish some IMGT-functional V segments, including TRBV6-2 and TRBV6-3, so those segments were excluded. An association between a missense DCLRE1C variant and V-gene and J-gene trimming of TCR beta chains was found in a later genetic analysis and replicated in an independent cohort. According to a later analysis, most CMV-associated TCR beta chains appeared to be HLA-restricted, and the HLA associations seemed to be driven largely by CMV exposure. In an earlier analysis of 587 of the donors, most TCR beta V segments appeared in productive rearrangements about 87% or about 30% of the time, broadly matching IMGT annotations. Compared with the 666-donor mean, donors in an Asian-associated ancestry cluster had fewer N-insertions in productive TCRs, according to a later genetic analysis. In a later analysis, HLA-associated TCR beta chains showed more clonal expansion and lower generation probabilities than non-associated chains that were equally common. The authors suggested that the approach could potentially be generalized to other disease states and immunological phenotypes. In a later analysis, several top co-occurrence clusters were reported to appear linked to parvovirus B19, influenza, CMV and Epstein-Barr virus. The study listed 150 to 200 TCR beta chains as associated with cytomegalovirus.

From its cysteine to its phenylalanine, the CDR3 spans 12 amino acids. Only the CDR3 DNA is retained, 36 bases long and in frame from the first base. V loses 3 bases of germline sequence and J loses 6 bases, and the interval between the two ends is 11 bases. The germline V gene supplies CDR1 SQVTM and CDR2 ANQGSEA. The cohort consisted of 666 healthy bone marrow donors. All cohort members were sampled while nominally healthy, although unrecorded immune exposures were likely present. The donor was CMV seronegative and belonged to the group of more than 300 seronegative cohort members. A peripheral blood sample was provided by each donor, and peripheral blood mononuclear cells were used for TCR beta sequencing. Genomic DNA extraction from the blood cell samples was performed with the Qiagen DNeasy Blood Extraction Kit. Libraries came from the immunoSEQ multiplex PCR assay. A mixture of 60 forward primers for TCR Vbeta segments and 13 reverse primers for TCR Jbeta segments was used in the multiplex PCR. A multiplex PCR assay on genomic DNA amplified the CDR3 region of rearranged TCR beta genes. The Illumina HiSeq System was used to sequence the amplified TCR beta libraries as 87-base-pair reads. Turning to the authors' computational methods: Across the 670 or so repertoires, a later analysis counted 78 million or so unique TCR beta chains, roughly 11 million of which were shared by at least two donors. Raw reads were error-corrected and collapsed into unique sequences with a nearest-neighbor algorithm that merged closely related sequences to remove PCR and sequencing errors. Alignment of CDR3 sequences to IMGT reference sequences was used to assign V, D and J gene segments. For a sequence to be retained, a match of at least six nucleotides to both a V gene segment and a J gene segment was required. A rearrangement was called productive if the CDR3 had no stop codons and remained in frame with V and J, and every other rearrangement was called non-productive. Following IMGT convention, CDR3 was defined as the stretch from the second conserved V-encoded cysteine to the conserved J-encoded phenylalanine. The earlier analysis of a few hundred of the donors excluded sequences that lacked an unambiguous match to a single V gene segment. An earlier analysis of approximately 590 of the donors called V segments functional above 56.7% productive rearrangements and segregating when the between-donor standard deviation exceeded 5%. A statistical classification framework was built for diagnosing cytomegalovirus status from the catalog of TCR beta chain sequences. In a later analysis, V and J genes were assigned by comparing TCR nucleotide sequences against IMGT/GENE-DB human TR gene sequences. In a later analysis, CDR3 sequences and most-parsimonious VDJ recombination scenarios were assigned using the TCRdist pipeline. In a later analysis, every TCR beta chain was defined by the combination of its CDR3 amino acid sequence and its V-gene family, and reads without a unique V-gene family were dropped. As a way to deal with suspected cross-contamination and a sequencing artifact, a later analysis dropped 450 to 700 nucleotide sequences that were highly shared and had low generation probability. For each public chain, a later analysis derived a clonal expansion index from normalized ranks of inferred template counts within each repertoire. Generation probabilities in a later analysis came from a VDJ recombination model fitted to out-of-frame rearrangements, and those results were checked against IGoR. In a later analysis, TCR-TCR, TCR-HLA and TCR-CMV co-occurrence was scored with hypergeometric tests, and a repertoire-size bias correction was applied to TCR pairs. A later analysis estimated false discovery rates by permuting HLA or CMV assignments 20 times. In a later analysis, co-occurring TCRs were grouped using DBSCAN, with TCRdist sequence similarity added in when clustering inside HLA-allele-positive subsets. For co-occurrence clustering, repertoires with fewer than 30,000 or more than 120,000 public chains were excluded, along with five or six repertoires with anomalous nucleotide sharing. TCRdb retrieved this table from immuneACCESS and kept in-frame rearrangements only. Not all clones are present; in checked studies, unresolved V genes account for under half, and no reason is known for the remainder. That table furnishes V, J and clone size, whereas the DNA furnished D and trimming. The sample contains about 160,000 clones, approximately 72% of them found a single time. Clones ranked in the top ten supply roughly 2% of the sample.

To note about this clone: The clone's antigen remains unknown. Within one base of it there is no much larger clone, and no base qualities were kept.

The chain joins TRBV29-1 to TRBJ1-2; the D gene is unclear. Sample: PBMCs. This sequence originates from a female donor in good health and CMV-seronegative. CDR3 sequence: CSVERSGNGYTF. The nucleotide sequence reads TGCAGCGTTGAGCGGTCGGGGAATGGCTACACCTTC.